This paragraph reports one T cell receptor beta chain. The sample belongs to a study of blood T cell repertoires in COVID-19. The table came from immunoSEQ multiplex PCR; TCRdb's copy has only in-frame clones and leaves some out. The profile shows fewer than 200,000 clones, 84% of them singletons. This clonotype was sampled from a man aged 35-49 years who had recovered from COVID-19. Sequencing input: peripheral blood.

CDR3 sequence (DNA): TGTGCCAGCAGTTTAGCGGGGGGACTAGGAACAGATACGCAGTATTTT. Its translation: CASSLAGGLGTDTQYF. The rearrangement links TRBV27 to TRBJ2-3, with 8 bases identical to TRBD2. V gave up 2 bases and J gave up 3 bases; unmatched junction bases: 7. This CDR3 region has 16 residues. The germline gives CDR1 MNHEY, CDR2 SMNVEV (reference sequence).